The sequence of this T cell receptor (beta chain) was determined in a study of T-cell reconstitution after alpha-beta-depleted transplantation in children. Per germline, CDR1 DFQATT and CDR2 SNEGSKA (reference sequence). The CDR3 runs 13 residues. Trimming removed 1 base at V and 8 bases at J, with 12 bases between. Unique molecular identifiers were used to barcode this TCRbeta library. TCRdb re-called the PCR reads with MiXCR, one entry per CDR3 protein. The sample gives 360,000 or so distinct CDR3 sequences, around 20% of which show up once; approximately 3.8% is in the top ten. This sequence joins TRBV20-1 and TRBJ1-5; D unclear. This material consisted of PBMCs from the stem cell graft donor, taken from the stem cell graft. The receptor was isolated from a human donor who donated a stem cell graft to a child with acute myeloid leukemia. The CDR3 nucleotides read TGCAGTGCTAGAGTGGAAGGCTTTAAGCCCCAGCATTTT. Translating gives CSARVEGFKPQHF.